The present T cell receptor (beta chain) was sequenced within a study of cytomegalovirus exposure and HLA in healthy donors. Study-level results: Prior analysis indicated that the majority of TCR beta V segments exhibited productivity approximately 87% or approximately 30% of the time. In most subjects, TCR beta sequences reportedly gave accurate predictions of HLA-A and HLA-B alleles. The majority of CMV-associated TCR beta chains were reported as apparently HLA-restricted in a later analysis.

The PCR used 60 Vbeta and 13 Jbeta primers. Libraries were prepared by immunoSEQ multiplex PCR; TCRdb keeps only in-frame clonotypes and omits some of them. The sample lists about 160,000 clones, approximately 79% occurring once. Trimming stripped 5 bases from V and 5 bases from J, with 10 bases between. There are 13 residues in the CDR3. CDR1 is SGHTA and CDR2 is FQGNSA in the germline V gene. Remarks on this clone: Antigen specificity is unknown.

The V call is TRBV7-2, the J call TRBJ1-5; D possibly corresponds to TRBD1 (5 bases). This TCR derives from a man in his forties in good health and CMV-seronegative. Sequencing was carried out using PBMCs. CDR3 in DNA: TGTGCCAGCAGCCCGGGGGAGGATCAGCCCCAGCATTTT. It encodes CASSPGEDQPQHF.